This T cell receptor beta chain was sequenced during a study of blood T cell repertoires in COVID-19. Profiling relied on immunoSEQ multiplex PCR, and the TCRdb table lists in-frame clones only, not all of them. Of a few hundred thousand clones detected, approximately 83% appear once; the ten largest clones hold around 2.1%. The CDR3 totals 18 residues. Germline values: CDR1 SGHNT, CDR2 YYREEE (reference sequence). The V end was cut by 7 bases, the J end by 1 base, with 26 bases between. V usage is TRBV5-4 and J usage is TRBJ1-1, with a tentative D call TRBD1 (6 bases). The sequencing input was PBMCs or T cells enriched from blood (not recorded which). The TCR comes from a man in his thirties or forties who had recovered from COVID-19. CDR3 in amino acids: CASGKGISRTEQNTEAFF. As DNA, the CDR3 is TGTGCCAGCGGTAAAGGTATTTCCAGGACAGAGCAGAACACTGAAGCTTTCTTT.